A single T cell receptor (beta chain) is shown here with its context. The data derive from a study of blood T cell repertoires in COVID-19. The wider study: T cells, B-cell-depleted T cells, or PBMCs provided the cDNA or gDNA that served as material.

Sequenced by immunoSEQ multiplex PCR; TCRdb stores in-frame clones only, minus some. Among almost 300,000 clones, roughly 86% were seen once, and the ten largest hold 1.3%. Germline V lookup: CDR1 SGHDT, CDR2 YYEEEE. V shed 8 bases and J 1 base; nucleotides not matched to a gene: 17. This CDR3 has 19 residues. The rearrangement joins TRBV5-6 to TRBJ2-2; 10 positions agree with TRBD2. Sequences were obtained from peripheral blood. The receptor was derived from a man aged 65-85 years with acute or convalescent COVID-19. The DNA of the CDR3 is TGTGCCAGTTGGACGGAGAGGCTAGCGGGGGCCGTGAACACCGGGGAGCTGTTTTTT. The encoded protein is CASWTERLAGAVNTGELFF.